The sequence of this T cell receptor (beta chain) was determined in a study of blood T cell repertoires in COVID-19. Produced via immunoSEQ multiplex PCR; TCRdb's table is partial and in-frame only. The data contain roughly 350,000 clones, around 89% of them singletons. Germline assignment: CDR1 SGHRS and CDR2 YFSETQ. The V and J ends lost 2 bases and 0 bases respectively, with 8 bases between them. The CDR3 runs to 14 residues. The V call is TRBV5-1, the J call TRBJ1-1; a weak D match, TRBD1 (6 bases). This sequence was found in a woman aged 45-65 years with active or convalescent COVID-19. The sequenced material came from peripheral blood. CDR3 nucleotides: TGCGCCAGCAGCTTCGGGGGGCTGAACACTGAAGCTTTCTTT. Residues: CASSFGGLNTEAFF.